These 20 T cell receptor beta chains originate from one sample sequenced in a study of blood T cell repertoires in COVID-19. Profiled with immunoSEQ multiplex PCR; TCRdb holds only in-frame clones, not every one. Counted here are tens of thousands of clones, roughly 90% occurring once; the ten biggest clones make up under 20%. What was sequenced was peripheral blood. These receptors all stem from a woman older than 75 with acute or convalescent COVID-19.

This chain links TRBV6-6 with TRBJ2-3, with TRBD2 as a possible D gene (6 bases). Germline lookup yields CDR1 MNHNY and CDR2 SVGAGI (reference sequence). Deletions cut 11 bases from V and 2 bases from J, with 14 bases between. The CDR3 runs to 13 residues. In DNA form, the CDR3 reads TGTGCCGGGACTGGCCACTTCACAGATACGCAGTATTTT. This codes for CAGTGHFTDTQYF.

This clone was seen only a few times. The CDR3 is CASSYFAGVKTYNEQFF. The CDR3 DNA follows: TGTGCCAGCAGTTATTTTGCCGGGGTGAAGACCTACAATGAGCAGTTCTTC. The rearrangement joins TRBV7-9 to TRBJ2-1; D might be TRBD2 (5 bases). The CDR3 is 17 residues long. The germline CDR1 and CDR2 sequences are SEHNR and FQNEAQ (reference sequence). The V and J ends lost 6 bases and 2 bases respectively, with 20 bases between them.

The CDR3 here is CASSTTGTGLTEAFF. The CDR3 nucleotides are TGTGCCAGTAGTACCACCGGGACAGGGCTCACTGAAGCTTTCTTT. The chain employs TRBV19 and TRBJ1-1; 9 bases map to TRBD1. The germline gives CDR1 LNHDA, CDR2 SQIVND (reference sequence). V shed 4 bases and J 4 bases; nucleotides not matched to a gene: 7. The CDR3 totals 15 residues.

CDR3 nucleotides: TGTGCCAGCAGTGACGGACAGGGGGTATATGGCTACACCTTC. It specifies CASSDGQGVYGYTF. The V and J genes are TRBV7-9 and TRBJ1-2; 10 bases are shared with TRBD1. V was pared by 6 bases and J by 5 bases, with 6 bases of the junction left unmatched. The CDR3 covers 14 residues. Germline V gene data show CDR1 as SEHNR and CDR2 as FQNEAQ (reference sequence).

This CDR3 reads CASTLQGFYGYTF. The CDR3 DNA reads as TGTGCCAGTACCCTCCAGGGCTTCTATGGCTACACCTTC. The chain joins TRBV19 to TRBJ1-2, with TRBD1 as a possible D gene (5 bases). The CDR3 loop spans 13 amino acids. V lost 7 bases and J 4 bases, leaving 13 bases between the germline ends. In germline, CDR1 is LNHDA, CDR2 SQIVND (reference sequence).

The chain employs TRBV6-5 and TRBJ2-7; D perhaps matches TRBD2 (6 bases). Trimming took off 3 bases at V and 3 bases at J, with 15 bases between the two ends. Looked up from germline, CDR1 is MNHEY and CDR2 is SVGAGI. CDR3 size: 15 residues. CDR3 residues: CASSYPGRGRYEQYF. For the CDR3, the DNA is TGTGCCAGCAGTTATCCTGGGCGGGGCCGCTACGAGCAGTACTTC.

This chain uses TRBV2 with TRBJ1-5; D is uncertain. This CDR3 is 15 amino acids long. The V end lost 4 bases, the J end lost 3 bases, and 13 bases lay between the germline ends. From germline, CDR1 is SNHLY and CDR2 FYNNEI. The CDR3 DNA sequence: TGTGCCAGCAGTGTTCAGGCTACCCTCAATCAGCCCCAGCATTTT. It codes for CASSVQATLNQPQHF. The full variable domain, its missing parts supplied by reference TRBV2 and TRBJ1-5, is EPEVTQTPSHQVTQMGQEVILRCVPISNHLYFYWYRQILGQKVEFLVSFYNNEISEKSEIFDDQFSVERPDGSNFTLKIRSTKLEDSAMYFCASSVQATLNQPQHFGDGTRLSIL.

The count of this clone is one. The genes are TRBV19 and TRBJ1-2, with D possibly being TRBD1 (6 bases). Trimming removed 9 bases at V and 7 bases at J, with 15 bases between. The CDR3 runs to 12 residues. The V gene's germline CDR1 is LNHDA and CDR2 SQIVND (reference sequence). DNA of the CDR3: TGTGCCAGCAGGGGCAGGGGTGCTGGCTACACCTTC. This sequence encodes CASRGRGAGYTF.

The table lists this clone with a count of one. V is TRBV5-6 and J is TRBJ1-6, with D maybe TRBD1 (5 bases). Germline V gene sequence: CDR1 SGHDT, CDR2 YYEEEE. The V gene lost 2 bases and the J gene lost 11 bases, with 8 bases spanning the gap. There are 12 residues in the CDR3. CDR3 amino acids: CASSLKGTPLHF. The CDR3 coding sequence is TGTGCCAGCAGCTTAAAGGGGACACCCCTCCACTTT.

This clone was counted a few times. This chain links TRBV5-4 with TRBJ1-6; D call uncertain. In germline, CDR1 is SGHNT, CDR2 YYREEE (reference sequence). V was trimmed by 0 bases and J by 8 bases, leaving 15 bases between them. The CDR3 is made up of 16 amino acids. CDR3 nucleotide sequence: TGTGCCAGCAGCTTGGTTCCAGGTCTTAAGGATTCACCCCTCCACTTT. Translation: CASSLVPGLKDSPLHF.

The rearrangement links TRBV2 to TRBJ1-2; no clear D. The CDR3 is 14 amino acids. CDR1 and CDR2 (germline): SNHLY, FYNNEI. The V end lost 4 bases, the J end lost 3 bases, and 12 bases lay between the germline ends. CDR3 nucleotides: TGTGCCAGCAGTGTTACGGGATTCGACTATGGCTACACCTTC. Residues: CASSVTGFDYGYTF.

Here the CDR3 DNA reads TGTGCCAGCAGCTTAACCGGGACAGGGGGCATCTATGGCTACACCTTC. This translates into CASSLTGTGGIYGYTF. The chain couples TRBV7-8 to TRBJ1-2; 12 nucleotides line up with TRBD1. Germline V gene data show CDR1 as SGHVS and CDR2 as FQNEAQ. The CDR3 length is 16 residues. V trimming: 2 bases; J trimming: 4 bases; junction bases outside the gene matches: 5.

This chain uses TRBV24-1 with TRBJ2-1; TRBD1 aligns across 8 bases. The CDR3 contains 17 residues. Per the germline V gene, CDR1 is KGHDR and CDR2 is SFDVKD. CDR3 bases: TGTGCTTCTCAGCGCGGGACAGGCACCCTTCGAAACAATGAGCAGTTCTTC. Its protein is CASQRGTGTLRNNEQFF.

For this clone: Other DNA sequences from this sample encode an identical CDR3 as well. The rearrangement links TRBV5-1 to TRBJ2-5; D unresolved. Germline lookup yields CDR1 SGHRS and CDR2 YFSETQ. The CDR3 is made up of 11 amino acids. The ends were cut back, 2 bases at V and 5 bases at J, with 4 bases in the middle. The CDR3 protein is CASSLQETQYF. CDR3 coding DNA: TGCGCCAGCAGCTTACAGGAGACCCAGTACTTC.

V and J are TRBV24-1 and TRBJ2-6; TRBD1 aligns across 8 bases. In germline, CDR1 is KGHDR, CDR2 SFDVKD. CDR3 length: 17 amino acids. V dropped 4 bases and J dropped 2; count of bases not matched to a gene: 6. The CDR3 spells CATSDRDRGTGANVLTF. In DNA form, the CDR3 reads TGTGCCACCAGTGACCGCGACAGGGGAACTGGGGCCAACGTCCTGACTTTC.

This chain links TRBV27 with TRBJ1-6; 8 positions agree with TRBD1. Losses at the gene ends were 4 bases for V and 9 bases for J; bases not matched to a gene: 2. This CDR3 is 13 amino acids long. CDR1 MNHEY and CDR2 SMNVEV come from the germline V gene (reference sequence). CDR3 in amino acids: CASSSGGGSPLHF. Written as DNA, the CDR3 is TGTGCCAGCAGTTCAGGGGGCGGTTCACCCCTCCACTTT.

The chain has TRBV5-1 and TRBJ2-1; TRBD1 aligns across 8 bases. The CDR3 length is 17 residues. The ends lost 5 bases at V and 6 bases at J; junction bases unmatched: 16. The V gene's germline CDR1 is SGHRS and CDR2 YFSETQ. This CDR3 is CASRAGGASVVGNEQFF. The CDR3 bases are TGCGCCAGCAGGGCAGGGGGCGCTTCGGTTGTCGGCAATGAGCAGTTCTTC. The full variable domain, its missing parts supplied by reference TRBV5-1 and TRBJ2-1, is KAGVTQTPRYLIKTRGQQVTLSCSPISGHRSVSWYQQTPGQGLQFLFEYFSETQRNKGNFPGRFSGRQFSNSRSEMNVSTLELGDSALYLCASRAGGASVVGNEQFFGPGTRLTVL.

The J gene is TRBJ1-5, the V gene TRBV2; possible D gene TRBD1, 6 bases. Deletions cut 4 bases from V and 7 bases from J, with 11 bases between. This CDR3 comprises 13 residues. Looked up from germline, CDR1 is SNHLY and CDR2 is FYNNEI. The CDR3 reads CASSAGTRQPQHF. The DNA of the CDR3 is TGTGCCAGCAGTGCGGGGACACGGCAGCCCCAGCATTTT. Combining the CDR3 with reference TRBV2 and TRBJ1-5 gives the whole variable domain EPEVTQTPSHQVTQMGQEVILRCVPISNHLYFYWYRQILGQKVEFLVSFYNNEISEKSEIFDDQFSVERPDGSNFTLKIRSTKLEDSAMYFCASSAGTRQPQHFGDGTRLSIL.

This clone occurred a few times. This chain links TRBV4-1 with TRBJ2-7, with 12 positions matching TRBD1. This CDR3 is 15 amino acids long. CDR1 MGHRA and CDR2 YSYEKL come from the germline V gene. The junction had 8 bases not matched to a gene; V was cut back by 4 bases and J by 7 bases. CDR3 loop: CASSRGGQGAGEQYF. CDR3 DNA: TGCGCCAGCAGCCGAGGGGGACAGGGGGCGGGAGAGCAGTACTTC.

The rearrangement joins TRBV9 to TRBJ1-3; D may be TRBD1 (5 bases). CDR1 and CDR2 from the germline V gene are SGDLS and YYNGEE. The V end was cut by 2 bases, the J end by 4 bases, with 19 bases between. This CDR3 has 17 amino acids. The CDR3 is CASSVRPGVPGGNTIYF. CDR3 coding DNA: TGTGCCAGCAGCGTCCGCCCGGGGGTGCCGGGGGGAAACACCATATATTTT. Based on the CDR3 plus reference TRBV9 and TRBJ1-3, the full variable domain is DSGVTQTPKHLITATGQRVTLRCSPRSGDLSVYWYQQSLDQGLQFLIQYYNGEERAKGNILERFSAQQFPDLHSELNLSSLELGDSALYFCASSVRPGVPGGNTIYFGEGSWLTVV.